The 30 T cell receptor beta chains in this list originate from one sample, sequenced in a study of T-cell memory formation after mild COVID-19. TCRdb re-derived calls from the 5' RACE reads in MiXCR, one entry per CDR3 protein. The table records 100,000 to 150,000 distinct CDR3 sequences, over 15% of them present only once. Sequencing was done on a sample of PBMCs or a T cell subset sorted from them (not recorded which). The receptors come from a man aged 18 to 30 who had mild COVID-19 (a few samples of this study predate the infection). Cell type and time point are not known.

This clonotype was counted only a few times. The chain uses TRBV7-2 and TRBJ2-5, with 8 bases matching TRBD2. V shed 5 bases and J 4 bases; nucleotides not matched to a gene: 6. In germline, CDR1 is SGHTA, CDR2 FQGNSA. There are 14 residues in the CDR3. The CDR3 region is CASSNTGGLETQYF. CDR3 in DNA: TGTGCCAGCAGCAATACGGGGGGGCTAGAGACCCAGTACTTC.

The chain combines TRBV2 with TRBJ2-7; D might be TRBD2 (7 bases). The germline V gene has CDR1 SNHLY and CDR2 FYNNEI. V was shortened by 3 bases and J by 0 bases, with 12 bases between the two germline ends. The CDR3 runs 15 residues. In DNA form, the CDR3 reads TGTGCCAGCAGTGATAGGGGGGGCCCCTCCTACGAGCAGTACTTC. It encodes CASSDRGGPSYEQYF.

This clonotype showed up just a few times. Here the CDR3 DNA reads TGCGCCAGCAGCGCGACTAGTTGGGGCGATACGCAGTATTTT. Translating gives CASSATSWGDTQYF. The chain is built from TRBV5-1 and TRBJ2-3, with D possibly being TRBD2 (6 bases). Germline values: CDR1 SGHRS, CDR2 YFSETQ. CDR3 size: 14 residues. V shed 4 bases and J shed 6 bases, with 15 bases lying between them.

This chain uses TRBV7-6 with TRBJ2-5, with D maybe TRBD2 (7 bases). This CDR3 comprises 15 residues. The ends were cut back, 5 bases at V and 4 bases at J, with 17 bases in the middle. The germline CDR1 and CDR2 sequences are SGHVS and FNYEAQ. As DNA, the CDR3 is TGTGCCAGCAGCCGCAGTCGGGGGGCCCCAGAGACCCAGTACTTC. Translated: CASSRSRGAPETQYF.

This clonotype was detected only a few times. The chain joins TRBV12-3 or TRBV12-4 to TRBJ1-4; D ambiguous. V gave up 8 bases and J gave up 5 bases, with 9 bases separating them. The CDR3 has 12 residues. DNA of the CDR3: TGTGCCAGCGGCCGCTTCAATGAAAAACTGTTTTTT. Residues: CASGRFNEKLFF.

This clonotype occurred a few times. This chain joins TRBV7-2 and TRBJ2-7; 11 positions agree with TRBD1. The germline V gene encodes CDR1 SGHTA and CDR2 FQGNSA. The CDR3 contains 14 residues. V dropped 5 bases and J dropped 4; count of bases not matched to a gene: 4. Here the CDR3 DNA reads TGTGCCAGCAGCAACCGGGACAGGGGGTACGAGCAGTACTTC. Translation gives CASSNRDRGYEQYF.

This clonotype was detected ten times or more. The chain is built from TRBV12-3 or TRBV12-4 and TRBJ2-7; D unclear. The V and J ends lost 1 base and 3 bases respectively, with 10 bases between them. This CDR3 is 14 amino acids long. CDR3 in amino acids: CASSLGLINYEQYV. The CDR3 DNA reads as TGTGCCAGCAGTTTAGGGCTCATAAACTACGAGCAGTACGTC.

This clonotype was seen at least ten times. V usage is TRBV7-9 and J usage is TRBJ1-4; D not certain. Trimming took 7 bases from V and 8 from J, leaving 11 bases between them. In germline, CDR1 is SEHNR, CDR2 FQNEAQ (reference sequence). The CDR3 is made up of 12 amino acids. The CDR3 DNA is TGTGCCAGCACTCCCTTCGGGGAAAAACTGTTTTTT. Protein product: CASTPFGEKLFF.

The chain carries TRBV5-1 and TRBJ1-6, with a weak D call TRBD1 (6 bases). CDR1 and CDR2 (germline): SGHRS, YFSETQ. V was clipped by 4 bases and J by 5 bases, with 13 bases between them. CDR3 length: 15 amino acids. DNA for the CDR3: TGCGCCAGCAGCACACAGGGCCGTGATAATTCACCCCTCCACTTT. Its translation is CASSTQGRDNSPLHF. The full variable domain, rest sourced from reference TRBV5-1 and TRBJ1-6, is KAGVTQTPRYLIKTRGQQVTLSCSPISGHRSVSWYQQTPGQGLQFLFEYFSETQRNKGNFPGRFSGRQFSNSRSEMNVSTLELGDSALYLCASSTQGRDNSPLHFGNGTRLTVT.

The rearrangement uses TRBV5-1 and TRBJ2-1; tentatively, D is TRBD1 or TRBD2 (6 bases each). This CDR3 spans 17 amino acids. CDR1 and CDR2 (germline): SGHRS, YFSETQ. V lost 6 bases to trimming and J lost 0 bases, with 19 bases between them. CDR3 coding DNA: TGCGCCAGCACCAGGGGAGGCGGGGTGAGCTCCTACAATGAGCAGTTCTTC. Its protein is CASTRGGGVSSYNEQFF.

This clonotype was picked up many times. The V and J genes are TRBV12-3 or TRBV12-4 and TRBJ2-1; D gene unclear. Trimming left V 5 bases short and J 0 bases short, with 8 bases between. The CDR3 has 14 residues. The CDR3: CASSPASSYNEQFF. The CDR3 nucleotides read TGTGCCAGCAGTCCAGCTAGCTCCTACAATGAGCAGTTCTTC.

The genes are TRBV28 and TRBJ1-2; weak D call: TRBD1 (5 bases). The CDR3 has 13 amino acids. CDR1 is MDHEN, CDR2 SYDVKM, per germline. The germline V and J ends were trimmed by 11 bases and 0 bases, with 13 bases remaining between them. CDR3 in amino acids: CASNGGANYGYTF. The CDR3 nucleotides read TGTGCCTCTAACGGAGGGGCTAACTATGGCTACACCTTC.

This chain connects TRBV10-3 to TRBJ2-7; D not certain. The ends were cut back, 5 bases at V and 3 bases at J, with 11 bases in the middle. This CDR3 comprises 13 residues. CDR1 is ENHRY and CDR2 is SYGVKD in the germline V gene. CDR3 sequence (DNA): TGTGCCATCAGTCCGACACGTAACTACGAGCAGTACGTC. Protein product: CAISPTRNYEQYV.

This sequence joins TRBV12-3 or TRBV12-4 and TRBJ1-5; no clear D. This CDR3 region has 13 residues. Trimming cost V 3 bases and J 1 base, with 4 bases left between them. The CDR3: CASSLMSNQPQHF. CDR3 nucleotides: TGTGCCAGCAGTTTGATGAGCAATCAGCCCCAGCATTTT.

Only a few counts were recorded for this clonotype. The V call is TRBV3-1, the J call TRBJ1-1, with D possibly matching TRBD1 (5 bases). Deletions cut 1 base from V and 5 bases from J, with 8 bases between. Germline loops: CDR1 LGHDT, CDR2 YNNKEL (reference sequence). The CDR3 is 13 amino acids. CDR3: CASSQVGVTEAFF. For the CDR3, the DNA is TGTGCCAGCAGCCAAGTGGGGGTTACTGAAGCTTTCTTT.

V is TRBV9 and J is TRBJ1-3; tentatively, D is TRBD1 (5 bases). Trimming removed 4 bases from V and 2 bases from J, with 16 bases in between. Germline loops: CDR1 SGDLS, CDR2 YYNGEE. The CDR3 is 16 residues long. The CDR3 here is CASSQLGSGPGNTIYF. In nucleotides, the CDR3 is TGTGCCAGCAGCCAACTGGGGTCGGGGCCTGGAAACACCATATATTTT.

CDR3 residues: CSARRLTGGDEQFF. The DNA for the CDR3 is TGCAGTGCTAGGAGGTTGACAGGGGGGGATGAGCAGTTCTTC. The chain links TRBV20-1 to TRBJ2-1, with 9 bases identical to TRBD1. The junction had 8 bases not matched to a gene; V was cut back by 3 bases and J by 8 bases. This CDR3 is built from 14 residues. The germline gives CDR1 DFQATT, CDR2 SNEGSKA (reference sequence).

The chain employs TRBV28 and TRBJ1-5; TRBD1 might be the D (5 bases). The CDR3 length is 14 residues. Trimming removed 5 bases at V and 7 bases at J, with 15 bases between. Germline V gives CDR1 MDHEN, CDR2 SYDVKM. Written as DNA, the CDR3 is TGTGCCAGCAGTGGGGGAGGTCAAACACAGCCCCAGCATTTT. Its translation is CASSGGGQTQPQHF.

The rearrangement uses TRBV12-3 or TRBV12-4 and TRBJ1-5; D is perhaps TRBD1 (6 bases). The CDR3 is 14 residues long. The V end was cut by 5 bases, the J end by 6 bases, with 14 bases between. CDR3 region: CASSLQGRAQPQHF. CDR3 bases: TGTGCCAGCAGTCTACAGGGCAGGGCTCAGCCCCAGCATTTT.

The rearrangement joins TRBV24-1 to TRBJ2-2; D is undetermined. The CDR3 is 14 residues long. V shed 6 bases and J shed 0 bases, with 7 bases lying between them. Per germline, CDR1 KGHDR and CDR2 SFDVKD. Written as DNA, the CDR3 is TGTGCCACCAGTTCCCAGGCGAACACCGGGGAGCTGTTTTTT. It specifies CATSSQANTGELFF.

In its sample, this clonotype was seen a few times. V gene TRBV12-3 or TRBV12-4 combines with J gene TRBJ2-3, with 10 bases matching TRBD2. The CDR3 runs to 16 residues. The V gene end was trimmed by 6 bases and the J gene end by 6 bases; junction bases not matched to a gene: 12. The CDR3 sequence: CASSLMTSGFLDTQYF. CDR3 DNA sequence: TGTGCCAGCAGCCTTATGACTAGCGGGTTTTTGGATACGCAGTATTTT.

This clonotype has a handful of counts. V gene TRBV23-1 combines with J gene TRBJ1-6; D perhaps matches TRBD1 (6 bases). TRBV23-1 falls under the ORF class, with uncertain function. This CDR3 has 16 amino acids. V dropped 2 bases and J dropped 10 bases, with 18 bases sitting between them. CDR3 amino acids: CASSQRGPGGRSPLHF. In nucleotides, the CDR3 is TGCGCCAGCAGTCAAAGGGGCCCGGGGGGCAGATCACCCCTCCACTTT.

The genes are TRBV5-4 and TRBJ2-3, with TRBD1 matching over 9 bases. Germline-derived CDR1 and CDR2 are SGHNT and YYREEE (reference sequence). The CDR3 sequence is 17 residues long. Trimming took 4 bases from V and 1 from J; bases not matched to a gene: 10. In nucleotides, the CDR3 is TGTGCCAGCAGCCCCGGCGGGACAGGGCGTGGCACAGATACGCAGTATTTT. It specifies CASSPGGTGRGTDTQYF.

As DNA, the CDR3 is TGCGCCAGCAGCCCCCGGTTAGCGGGGCCTTCCTACGAGCAGTACGTC. Translation: CASSPRLAGPSYEQYV. The rearrangement links TRBV4-1 to TRBJ2-7; TRBD2 matches at 8 bases. This CDR3 has 16 residues. V lost 4 bases and J lost 1; bases outside the gene matches: 9. Germline V CDR1 and CDR2: MGHRA, YSYEKL.

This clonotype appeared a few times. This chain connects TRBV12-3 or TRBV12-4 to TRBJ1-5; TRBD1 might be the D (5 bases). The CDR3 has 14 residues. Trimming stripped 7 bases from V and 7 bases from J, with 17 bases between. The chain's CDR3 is CASTRGQGRQPQHF. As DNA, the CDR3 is TGTGCCAGCACCCGTGGCCAGGGACGCCAGCCCCAGCATTTT.

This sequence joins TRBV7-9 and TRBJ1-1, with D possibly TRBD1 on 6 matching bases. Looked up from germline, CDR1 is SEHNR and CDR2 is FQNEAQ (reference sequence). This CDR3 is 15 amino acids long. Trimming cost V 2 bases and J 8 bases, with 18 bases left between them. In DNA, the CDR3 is TGTGCCAGCAGCTTAAGGGGGGTATCGGTTGGCGAAGCTTTCTTT. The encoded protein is CASSLRGVSVGEAFF.

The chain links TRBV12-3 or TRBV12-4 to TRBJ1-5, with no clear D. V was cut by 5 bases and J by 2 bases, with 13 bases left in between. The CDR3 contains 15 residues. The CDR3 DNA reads TGTGCCAGCAGTCCAAGGGTTAACGGCAATCAGCCCCAGCATTTT. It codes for CASSPRVNGNQPQHF.

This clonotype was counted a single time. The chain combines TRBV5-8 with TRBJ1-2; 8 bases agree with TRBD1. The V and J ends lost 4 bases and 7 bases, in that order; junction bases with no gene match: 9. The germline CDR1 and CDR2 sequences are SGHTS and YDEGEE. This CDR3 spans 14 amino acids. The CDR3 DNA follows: TGTGCCAGCAGCCTCTATACAGGGGGAGGTGGCTACACCTTC. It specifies CASSLYTGGGGYTF.

The CDR3 protein is CSVEVGYWRAFNEQFF. In DNA form, the CDR3 reads TGCAGCGTTGAAGTTGGTTATTGGCGCGCCTTCAATGAGCAGTTCTTC. The genes are TRBV29-1 and TRBJ2-1; D gene unclear. The CDR3 sequence is 16 residues long. Trimming stripped 1 base from V and 6 bases from J, with 19 bases between. Looked up from germline, CDR1 is SQVTM and CDR2 is ANQGSEA.

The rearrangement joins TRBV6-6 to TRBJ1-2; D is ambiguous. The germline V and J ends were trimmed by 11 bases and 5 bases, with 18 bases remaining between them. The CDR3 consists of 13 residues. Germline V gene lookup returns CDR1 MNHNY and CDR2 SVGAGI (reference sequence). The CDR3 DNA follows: TGTGCCGTTCCCGGTGTGGACGGGTATGGCTACACCTTC. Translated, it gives CAVPGVDGYGYTF.